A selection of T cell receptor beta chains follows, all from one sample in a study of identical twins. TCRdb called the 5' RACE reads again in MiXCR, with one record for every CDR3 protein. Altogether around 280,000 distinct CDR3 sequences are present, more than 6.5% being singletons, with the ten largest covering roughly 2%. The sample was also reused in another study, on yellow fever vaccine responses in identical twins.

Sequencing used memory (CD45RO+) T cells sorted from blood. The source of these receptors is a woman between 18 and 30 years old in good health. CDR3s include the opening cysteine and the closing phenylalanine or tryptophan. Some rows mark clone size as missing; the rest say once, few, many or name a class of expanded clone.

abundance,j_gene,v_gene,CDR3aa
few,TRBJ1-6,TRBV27,CASSPNRGVGYNSPLHF
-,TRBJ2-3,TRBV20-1,CSATRQGDYTQYF
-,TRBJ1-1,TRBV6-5,CASSRTGSEAFF
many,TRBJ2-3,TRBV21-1,CASNHNNRTDTQYF
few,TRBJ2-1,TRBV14,CASRPVGGGRNEQFF
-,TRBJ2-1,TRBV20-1,CSAPIAGGFFEQFF
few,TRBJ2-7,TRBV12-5,CASAQIAGGHSYEQYF
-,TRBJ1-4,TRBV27,CASSRSGFEKLFF
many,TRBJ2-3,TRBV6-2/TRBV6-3,CASSTGGPSDTQYF
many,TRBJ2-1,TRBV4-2,CASSLGTSDSYNEQFF
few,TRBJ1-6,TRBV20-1,CSARDPDGVLRNSPLHF
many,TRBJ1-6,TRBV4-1,CASSQETAGGSPLHF
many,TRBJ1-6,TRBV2,CASSPNRGSPLHF
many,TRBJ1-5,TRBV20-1,CSANSHGNQPQHF
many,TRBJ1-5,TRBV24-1,CATQGQGYNQPQHF
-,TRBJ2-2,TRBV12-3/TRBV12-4,CASSFRQAGAGTGELFF
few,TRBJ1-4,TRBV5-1,CASGQGTTNEKLFF
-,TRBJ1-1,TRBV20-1,CSATDRSIEAFF
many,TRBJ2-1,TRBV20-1,CSARIAPEQFF
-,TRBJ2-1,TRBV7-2,CASSRASGGYNEQFF
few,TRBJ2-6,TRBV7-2,CASSSGIHSGANVLTF
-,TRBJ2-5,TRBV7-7,CASRDRGQETQYF
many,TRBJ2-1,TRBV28,CASRSQGRENEQFF
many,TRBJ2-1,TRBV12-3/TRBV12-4,CASSTTPGRYEQFF
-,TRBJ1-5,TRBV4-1,CASSQDYSWTGGDQPQHF
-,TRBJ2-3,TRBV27,CASSWGLAADTQYF
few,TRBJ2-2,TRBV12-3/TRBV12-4,CASSGISGGTGELFF
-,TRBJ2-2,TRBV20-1,CSASGRAGELFF
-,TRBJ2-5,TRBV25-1,CASSAPGAEETQYF
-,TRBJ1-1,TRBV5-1,CASSPSTGNTEAFF
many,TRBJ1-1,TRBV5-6,CASSKKDREYAFF
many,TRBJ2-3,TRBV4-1,CASSQDEGWATDTQYF
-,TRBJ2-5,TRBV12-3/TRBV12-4,CASSKPGDRQRETQYF
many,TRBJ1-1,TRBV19,CASSIEGRSMTEAFF
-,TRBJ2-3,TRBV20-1,CSARDRARRVGTDTQYF
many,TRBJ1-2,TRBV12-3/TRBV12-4,CASSENLGSAYGYTF
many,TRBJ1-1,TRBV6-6,CASSRDSNTEAFF